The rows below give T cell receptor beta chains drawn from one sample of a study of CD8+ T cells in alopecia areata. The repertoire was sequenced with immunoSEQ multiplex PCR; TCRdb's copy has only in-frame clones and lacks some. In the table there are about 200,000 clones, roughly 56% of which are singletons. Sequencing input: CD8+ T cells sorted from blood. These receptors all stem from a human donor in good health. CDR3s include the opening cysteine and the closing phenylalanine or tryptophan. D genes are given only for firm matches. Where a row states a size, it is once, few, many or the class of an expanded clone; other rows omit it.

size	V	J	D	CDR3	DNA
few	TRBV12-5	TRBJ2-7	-	CASGLGGVYEQYF	TGTGCTAGTGGTTTAGGGGGGGTCTACGAGCAGTACTTC
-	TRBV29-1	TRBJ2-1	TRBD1	CSVKQGPNNEQFF	TGCAGCGTAAAACAGGGGCCCAACAATGAGCAGTTCTTC
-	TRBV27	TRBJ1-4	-	CASRKGMDEKLFF	TGTGCCAGCAGAAAGGGGATGGATGAAAAACTGTTTTTT
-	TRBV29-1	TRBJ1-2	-	CSVYTGNFNYGYTF	TGCAGCGTCTATACAGGGAACTTTAACTATGGCTACACCTTC
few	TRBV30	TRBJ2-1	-	CAQGGDGEQFF	TGTGCCCAGGGGGGGGACGGTGAGCAGTTCTTC
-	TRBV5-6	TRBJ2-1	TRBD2	CASSLGTRPADEQFF	TGTGCCAGCAGCTTGGGGACTAGGCCGGCTGATGAGCAGTTCTTC
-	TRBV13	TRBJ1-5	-	CASSASGSQPQHF	TGTGCCAGCAGCGCCTCAGGGAGCCAGCCCCAGCATTTT
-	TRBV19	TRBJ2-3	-	CASSIGSEPQYF	TGTGCCAGTAGTATTGGGTCGGAACCGCAGTATTTT
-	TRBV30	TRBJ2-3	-	CASVLGRTDTQYF	TGTGCCTCTGTGTTAGGTCGCACAGATACGCAGTATTTT
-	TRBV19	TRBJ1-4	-	CASSMTEKLFF	TGTGCCAGTAGTATGACGGAAAAACTGTTTTTT
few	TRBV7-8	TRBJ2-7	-	CASSTGTYSYEQYF	TGTGCCAGCAGCACGGGGACTTACTCCTACGAGCAGTACTTC
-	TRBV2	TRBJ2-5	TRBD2	CASSSRLAGEETQYF	TGTGCCAGCAGTTCGCGACTAGCGGGGGAGGAGACCCAGTACTTC
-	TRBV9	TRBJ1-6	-	CASSVGHSPLHF	TGTGCCAGCAGCGTAGGTCATTCACCCCTCCACTTT
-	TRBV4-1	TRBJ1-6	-	CASSQEGRTPLHF	TGCGCCAGCAGCCAAGAAGGAAGGACACCCCTCCACTTT
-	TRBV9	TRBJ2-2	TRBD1	CASSAPGTGTGELFF	TGTGCCAGCAGCGCCCCCGGGACAGGGACCGGGGAGCTGTTTTTT
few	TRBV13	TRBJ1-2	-	CASSLGPRGGYTF	TGTGCCAGCAGCTTAGGACCTCGGGGGGGCTACACCTTC
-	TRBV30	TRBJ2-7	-	CAWSVLGGSYEQYF	TGTGCCTGGAGTGTACTAGGAGGGTCCTACGAGCAGTACTTC
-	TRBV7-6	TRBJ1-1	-	CASSLEENTEAFF	TGTGCCAGCAGCTTAGAAGAGAACACTGAAGCTTTCTTT
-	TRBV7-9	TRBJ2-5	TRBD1	CASSSGQGQDETQYF	TGTGCCAGCAGCTCGGGACAGGGCCAGGACGAGACCCAGTACTTC
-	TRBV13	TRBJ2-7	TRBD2	CASSLKGLRNVEQYF	TGTGCCAGCAGCTTAAAGGGACTACGGAATGTCGAGCAGTACTTC
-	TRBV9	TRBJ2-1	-	CASSALGTPYNEQFF	TGTGCCAGCAGCGCCTTGGGAACACCTTACAATGAGCAGTTCTTC
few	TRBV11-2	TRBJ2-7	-	CASSLGTGSYEQYF	TGTGCCAGCAGCTTAGGGACGGGCTCCTACGAGCAGTACTTC
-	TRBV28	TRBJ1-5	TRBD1	CASIDRAAQPQHF	TGTGCCAGCATTGACAGGGCCGCTCAGCCCCAGCATTTT